This passage covers 24 T cell receptor beta chains from one sample sequenced in a study of prognosis after radiotherapy for stage I lung cancer. Amplification of TCR beta CDR3 from genomic DNA used two-round multiplex PCR. Primers specific to each TRBV and TRBJ gene drove first-round PCR. TCRdb processed the multiplex PCR reads anew with MiXCR; each CDR3 protein has one entry. The table has approximately 8,800 distinct CDR3 sequences, approximately 60% seen once. Sequencing was performed on PBMCs, taken before or after stereotactic body radiation therapy (not recorded which). These receptors all stem from a donor aged 50 or older with non-small cell lung cancer.

V is TRBV15 and J is TRBJ2-7; tentatively, D is TRBD1 (5 bases). CDR1 is LNHNV and CDR2 is YYDKDF in the germline V gene (reference sequence). The CDR3 length is 14 residues. V gave up 0 bases and J gave up 3 bases, with 9 bases separating them. CDR3 in amino acids: CATSRDLGVYEQYF. CDR3 DNA: TGTGCCACCAGCAGAGACCTAGGGGTCTACGAGCAGTACTTC.

The chain has TRBV20-1 and TRBJ2-2; D ambiguous. V was trimmed by 4 bases and J by 3 bases, leaving 3 bases between them. Germline CDR1 DFQATT, CDR2 SNEGSKA (reference sequence). The CDR3 is 11 amino acids. The CDR3, as DNA: TGCAGTGCTATGTACACCGGGGAGCTGTTTTTT. This codes for CSAMYTGELFF.

As for this clonotype: The junction shows a germline mismatch at one end, possibly a read error. V is TRBV6-2 or TRBV6-3 and J is TRBJ2-3; the D gene could be TRBD1 or TRBD2 (5 bases each). The CDR3 loop spans 16 amino acids. Germline values: CDR1 MNHEY, CDR2 SVGEGT. The CDR3 region has the DNA TGTGCCAGCAGCTATTTGGAGGTCCGGGGCACAGGTACGCAGTATTTT. Encoded protein: CASSYLEVRGTGTQYF.

The chain combines TRBV6-2 or TRBV6-3 with TRBJ1-6, with D possibly TRBD1 on 5 matching bases. V was trimmed by 2 bases and J by 10 bases, leaving 12 bases between them. In germline, CDR1 is MNHEY, CDR2 SVGEGT. The CDR3 extends over 14 amino acids. In DNA form, the CDR3 reads TGTGCCAGCAGTTACAGGGGTCCTGGATCACCCCTCCACTTT. It encodes CASSYRGPGSPLHF.

The gene calls are TRBV9 and TRBJ2-2, with 13 bases matching TRBD2. Germline V gene data show CDR1 as SGDLS and CDR2 as YYNGEE. With V trimmed by 4 bases and J by 6 bases, 6 bases remained unmatched. This CDR3 has 16 residues. The CDR3 nucleotides read TGTGCCAGCAGCAATGGACTAGCGGGGGAAGCCGGGGAGCTGTTTTTT. It encodes CASSNGLAGEAGELFF. The entire variable domain, with the rest obtained from reference TRBV9 and TRBJ2-2, is as follows: DSGVTQTPKHLITATGQRVTLRCSPRSGDLSVYWYQQSLDQGLQFLIQYYNGEERAKGNILERFSAQQFPDLHSELNLSSLELGDSALYFCASSNGLAGEAGELFFGEGSRLTVL.

This clonotype showed up just once. A junction end diverges from the germline sequence, so it may reflect a read error. The V and J genes are TRBV7-3 and TRBJ2-5, with D perhaps TRBD1 (5 bases). CDR1 is SGHTA and CDR2 is FQGTGA in the germline V gene. The CDR3 is 15 amino acids. CDR3 sequence reads: CASSLTGVTQETQYF. CDR3 coding DNA: TGTGCCAGCAGTTTAACAGGCGTTACCCAAGAGACCCAGTACTTC.

This clonotype qualifies as medium-sized. The chain carries TRBV2 and TRBJ2-7; no clear D gene. Germline V gene sequence: CDR1 SNHLY, CDR2 FYNNEI. This CDR3 has 14 residues. V was cut by 4 bases and J by 5 bases, with 15 bases left in between. CDR3 sequence reads: CASSAASQLNEQYF. The CDR3 coding sequence is TGTGCCAGCAGTGCAGCTTCACAGCTTAACGAGCAGTACTTC.

This chain uses TRBV20-1 with TRBJ2-3; tentative D call: TRBD2 (6 bases). CDR1 DFQATT and CDR2 SNEGSKA come from the germline V gene (reference sequence). The CDR3 length is 14 residues. V lost 4 bases and J 0 bases, leaving 11 bases between the germline ends. This CDR3 is CSAIPGLSTDTQYF. CDR3 DNA: TGCAGTGCTATACCGGGACTGAGCACAGATACGCAGTATTTT.

The DNA for the CDR3 is TGCGCCAGCAGCCAAACGCGGGGAAACACCATATATTTT. Residues: CASSQTRGNTIYF. V is TRBV4-1 and J is TRBJ1-3; D call uncertain. V lost 2 bases to trimming and J lost 4 bases, with 6 bases between them. The germline V gene has CDR1 MGHRA and CDR2 YSYEKL. The CDR3 is made up of 13 amino acids.

This clonotype was observed at least ten times. The rearrangement joins TRBV29-1 to TRBJ2-1, with 13 bases identical to TRBD2. V shed 5 bases and J 6 bases; nucleotides not matched to a gene: 4. CDR1 and CDR2 (germline): SQVTM, ANQGSEA. The CDR3 consists of 14 residues. CDR3 coding DNA: TGCAGCGTTCGGGGGACTAGCGGGACCAATGAGCAGTTCTTC. This translates into CSVRGTSGTNEQFF.

The rearrangement links TRBV6-5 to TRBJ2-7, with D unresolved. CDR1 and CDR2 (germline): MNHEY, SVGAGI. The CDR3 is 14 amino acids. Trimming removed 3 bases at V and 5 bases at J, with 14 bases between. CDR3 nucleotide sequence: TGTGCCAGCAGTTATGGCGGTGCCGCCGACGAGCAGTACTTC. It codes for CASSYGGAADEQYF.

The V gene is TRBV2, the J gene TRBJ2-5; 12 positions match TRBD2. Gene TRBJ2-1 matches the end of the DNA better, so the J call may be wrong. Per the germline V gene, CDR1 is SNHLY and CDR2 is FYNNEI. CDR3 length: 15 amino acids. CDR3 sequence reads: CASSGRLAGVNEQFF. In nucleotides, the CDR3 is TGTGCCAGCAGTGGGAGACTAGCGGGAGTCAATGAGCAGTTCTTC.

This clonotype appeared a few times. It differs at one base from a far larger clone, so likely a read error. The rearrangement links TRBV6-8 to TRBJ2-7; TRBD1 might be the D (7 bases). Trimming took 10 bases from V and 4 from J, leaving 23 bases between them. CDR3 length equals 15 residues. Germline CDR1 reads MNHGY; CDR2 reads SAAAGT. Written as DNA, the CDR3 is TGTGCCATCAGCCCCCCCGCAGGGGGGTGGTACGAGCAGTACTTC. It yields the protein CAISPPAGGWYEQYF.

Regarding this clonotype: A junction boundary mismatches the germline segment, possibly from a read error. The chain employs TRBV6-5 and TRBJ2-3; D is perhaps TRBD1 (6 bases). Germline-derived CDR1 and CDR2 are MNHEY and SVGAGI. This CDR3 region has 13 residues. Written as DNA, the CDR3 is TGTGCCAGCACTTACTCCAGGGGTGATACGCAGTATTTT. Protein: CASTYSRGDTQYF.

This clonotype was seen repeatedly, ten times or more. The rearrangement uses TRBV5-4 and TRBJ1-2; 9 nucleotides agree with TRBD1. V gave up 2 bases and J gave up 8 bases; unmatched junction bases: 7. The CDR3 spans 14 residues. The germline V gene has CDR1 SGHNT and CDR2 YYREEE (reference sequence). The DNA of the CDR3 is TGTGCCAGCAGCTTTCCGGGACAGGGTTTCGGCTACACCTTC. It encodes CASSFPGQGFGYTF.

This clonotype is medium-sized by share. The chain links TRBV6-1 to TRBJ2-1, with TRBD2 matching 7 bases. V lost 4 bases and J lost 1; bases outside the gene matches: 4. CDR1 is MNHNS, CDR2 SASEGT, per germline. This CDR3 has 15 amino acids. The CDR3 region has the DNA TGTGCCAGCAGTGGAGGCGGGGGATCCTACAATGAGCAGTTCTTC. Translating it yields CASSGGGGSYNEQFF.

The chain couples TRBV11-2 to TRBJ2-7; 8 positions agree with TRBD2. From germline, CDR1 is SGHAT and CDR2 FQNNGV. The CDR3 totals 15 residues. J gave up 0 bases and V 4 bases, and 5 bases lay outside the gene matches. The CDR3 coding sequence is TGTGCCAGCAGCTATACTAGCGGAGTCTCCTACGAGCAGTACTTC. This translates into CASSYTSGVSYEQYF.

Judged by abundance, this clonotype is medium-sized (0.01 to 0.1%). The V call is TRBV12-3 or TRBV12-4, the J call TRBJ2-1, with a possible D match to TRBD1 (5 bases). V lost 7 bases, J lost 7 bases, and 26 bases lay in between. The CDR3 sequence is 17 residues long. The CDR3 here is CASTQTLGPRSLNEQFF. CDR3 bases: TGTGCCAGCACCCAAACTTTGGGGCCGCGCTCCCTAAATGAGCAGTTCTTC.

The V and J genes are TRBV3-2 and TRBJ2-5; TRBD2 is taken as the D call from the table, unchecked against the DNA. TRBV3-2 is marked as a pseudogene. CDR3 size: 13 residues. The CDR3 coding sequence is TGTGCCAGCCTAAGTCCCCCCCCAGAGACCCAGTACTTC. The encoded protein is CASLSPPPETQYF.

As concerns this clonotype: The junction shows a germline mismatch at one end, possibly a read error. The V and J genes are TRBV20-1 and TRBJ2-7, with a tentative D call TRBD2 (6 bases). Germline lookup yields CDR1 DFQATT and CDR2 SNEGSKA (reference sequence). The CDR3 consists of 14 residues. CDR3: CSARDLARLVEQYF. The CDR3 DNA reads TGCAGCGCTAGGGATCTAGCGAGACTAGTCGAGCAGTACTTC.

CDR3 protein: CASSRGGPNYGYTF. Here the CDR3 DNA reads TGTGCCAGCAGCCGAGGTGGGCCGAACTATGGCTACACCTTC. This chain joins TRBV11-2 and TRBJ1-2, with no clear D. Per the germline V gene, CDR1 is SGHAT and CDR2 is FQNNGV. V was clipped by 5 bases and J by 2 bases, with 12 bases between them. The CDR3 sequence is 14 residues long.

This clonotype has more than one count but fewer than ten. A far larger clone is only one base removed, so a read error is likely. The rearrangement uses TRBV6-1 and TRBJ2-1, with 9 bases lining up with TRBD1. After removal of 5 bases from V and 9 bases from J, the junction contained 17 bases not matched to a gene. Germline V gene lookup returns CDR1 MNHNS and CDR2 SASEGT. The length of the CDR3 is 17 residues. The CDR3 sequence: CASSYLESGTGITEQFF. The CDR3 DNA reads as TGTGCCAGCAGTTACCTAGAGTCCGGGACAGGGATTACTGAGCAGTTCTTC.

A remark on this clonotype: Given a far larger clone just one base away, this is likely a sequencing read error. V and J are TRBV6-4 and TRBJ1-4; D is unresolved. This CDR3 region has 13 residues. Germline V gene data show CDR1 as MRHNA and CDR2 as SNTAGT. The CDR3: CASSVSTNEKMFF. The CDR3 DNA reads TGTGCCAGCAGCGTTTCAACTAATGAAAAAATGTTTTTT.

This clonotype was picked up a small number of times. The CDR3 protein is CASKSGQQSYEQYF. The CDR3 DNA is TGTGCCTCCAAATCGGGACAGCAGTCCTACGAGCAGTACTTC. J is TRBJ2-7 and V is TRBV30; 7 bases line up with TRBD1. This CDR3 is built from 14 residues. The germline CDR1 and CDR2 sequences are GTSNPN and SVGIG (reference sequence). V shed 7 bases and J 1 base; nucleotides not matched to a gene: 10. The full variable domain, its missing parts supplied by reference TRBV30 and TRBJ2-7, is SQTIHQWPATLVQPVGSPLSLECTVEGTSNPNLYWYRQAAGRGLQLLFYSVGIGQISSEVPQNLSASRPQDRQFILSSKKLLLSDSGFYLCASKSGQQSYEQYFGPGTRLTVT.